Included here is one T cell receptor beta chain sequence, with context. This record belongs to a study of control samples from healthy donors and cancer patients. The repertoire was sequenced with immunoSEQ multiplex PCR; TCRdb's copy has only in-frame clones and lacks some. The table lists 100,000 to 150,000 clones, around nine tenths of them singletons. The TCR comes from a man in his forties in good health. The source material was blood.

CDR3 DNA: TGCGCCAGCAGCCCCCTCGTCTACAATGAGCAGTTCTTC. It codes for CASSPLVYNEQFF. V gene TRBV4-3 combines with J gene TRBJ2-1, with D unclear. Germline loops: CDR1 LGHNA, CDR2 YSLEER. The CDR3 runs 13 residues. The germline V and J ends were trimmed by 4 bases and 3 bases, with 7 bases remaining between them.